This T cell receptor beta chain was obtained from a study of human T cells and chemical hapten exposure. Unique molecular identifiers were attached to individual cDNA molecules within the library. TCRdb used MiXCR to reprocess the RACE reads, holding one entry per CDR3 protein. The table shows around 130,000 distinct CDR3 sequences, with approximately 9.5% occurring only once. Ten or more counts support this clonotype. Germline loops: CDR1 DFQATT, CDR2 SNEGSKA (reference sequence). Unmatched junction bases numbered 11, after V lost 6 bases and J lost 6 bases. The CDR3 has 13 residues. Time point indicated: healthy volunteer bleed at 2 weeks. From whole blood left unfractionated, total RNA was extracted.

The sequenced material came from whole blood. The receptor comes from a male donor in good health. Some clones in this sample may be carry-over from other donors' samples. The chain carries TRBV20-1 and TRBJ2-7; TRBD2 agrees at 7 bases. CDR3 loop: CSASRTRDGEQYF. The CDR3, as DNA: TGCAGTGCCTCGAGGACTAGGGACGGCGAGCAGTACTTC.